What follows is one T cell receptor (beta chain) and its context. The clone's antigen remains unknown. No clone much larger than this one lies a single base away; base qualities are absent. Libraries were prepared through the immunoSEQ multiplex PCR assay. The study's processing was this. A statistical classification framework was built for diagnosing cytomegalovirus status from the catalog of TCR beta chain sequences. The clones in this table, taken by TCRdb from immuneACCESS, are in-frame only. Not every clone is retained; where verified, under half of the shortfall comes from an unresolved V gene, and the cause of the rest is unknown. V, J and clone size reflect that table, while D and trimming were determined from the DNA. For this sample the table gives roughly 90,000 clones, of which 85% were detected only once. The ten largest clones add up to roughly 20% of the sample. Separate from the approximately 730-subject first cohort, the validation cohort of 90 to 150 subjects was the group to which the donors belonged.

The CDR3 covers 15 residues, taking in both the cysteine and the phenylalanine. Only CDR3 DNA remains: 45 bases, in frame from the first base. Trimming takes 7 bases from V and 3 bases from J, and the germline ends sit 18 bases apart. From a lookup of the germline V gene, CDR1 and CDR2 are MDHEN and SYDVKM. This entry comes from a study of cytomegalovirus exposure and HLA in healthy donors listed by TCRdb under 2017. The study in broad terms: The roughly 670 repertoires of the first cohort and the 120 validation repertoires were produced on the same platform, according to a later analysis. Along with the approximately 700-subject first cohort, a separate validation cohort of over 90 different subjects was used. To predict cytomegalovirus infection status, the study brought together high-throughput TCR immunosequencing, statistical association of individual TCRs with disease status, and machine learning. The study was designed to test whether signatures of past pathogen exposure could be identified by cataloging public T cell receptors. The full study reports these points: All 120 or so repertoires were used to score co-occurrence in the validation cohort in a later analysis, because that analysis had no HLA typing for the cohort. Of the cluster scores, around 95% were above 0 in a later analysis, which found that TCRs clustered in the first cohort also tended to co-occur in the 95 to 150 validation repertoires. In both the original and validation cohorts, the classifier was reported to diagnose cytomegalovirus status with high specificity and sensitivity. A few of the identified cytomegalovirus-associated TCR beta chains were confirmed in vitro to be specific for cytomegalovirus antigens. It was suggested by the authors that the approach could potentially be generalized to other disease states and immunological phenotypes. Most TCR sequences were seen in very few donors, while some public TCRs were found in many individuals. The study listed over 150 TCR beta chains as associated with cytomegalovirus.

This TCR came from a man younger than 30 in good health and CMV-seropositive. Sequencing input: PBMCs. The receptor chain draws on TRBV28 and TRBJ1-2; possibly the D gene is TRBD1, per 5 matching bases. The CDR3 region reads CASTLMGGGYYGYTF. The bases read TGTGCCAGCACCCTGATGGGGGGAGGGTACTATGGCTACACCTTC.